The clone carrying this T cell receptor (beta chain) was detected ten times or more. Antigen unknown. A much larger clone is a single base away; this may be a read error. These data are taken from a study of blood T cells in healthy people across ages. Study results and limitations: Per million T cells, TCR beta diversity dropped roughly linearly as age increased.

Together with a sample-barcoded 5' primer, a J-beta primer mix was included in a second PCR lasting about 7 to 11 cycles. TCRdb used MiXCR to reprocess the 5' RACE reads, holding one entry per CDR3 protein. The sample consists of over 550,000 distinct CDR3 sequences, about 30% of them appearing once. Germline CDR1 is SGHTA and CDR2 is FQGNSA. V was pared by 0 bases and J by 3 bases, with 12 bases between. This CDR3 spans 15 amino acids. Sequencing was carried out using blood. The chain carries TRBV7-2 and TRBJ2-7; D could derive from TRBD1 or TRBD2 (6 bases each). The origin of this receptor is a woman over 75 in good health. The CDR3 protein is CASSLAGGQRYEQYF. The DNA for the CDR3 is TGTGCCAGCAGCTTAGCGGGGGGCCAACGCTACGAGCAGTACTTC.